These T cell receptor beta chains were read from a single sample in a study of blood T cell repertoires in COVID-19. The repertoire was sequenced with immunoSEQ multiplex PCR; TCRdb's copy has only in-frame clones and lacks some. This table has about 93,000 clones, about 77% appearing once. The sequenced material came from peripheral blood. These receptors were obtained from a human donor in a cohort sampled during active COVID-19. CDR3s include the opening cysteine and the closing phenylalanine or tryptophan. A D gene is named only where the DNA matches it firmly. Clone size is not always given. Where it is, it says once, few, many or a class for expanded clones.

TRBV7-9	NA	NA	TRBJ2-6	CASSFASPGANVLTF	TGTGCCAGCAGCTTTGCGTCGCCTGGGGCCAACGTCCTGACTTTC
TRBV3-1/TRBV3-2	NA	NA	TRBJ1-6	CASTVTMAYNSPLHF	TGTGCCAGCACGGTTACCATGGCCTATAATTCACCCCTCCACTTT
TRBV10-3	NA	NA	TRBJ1-4	CAISEQGTNEKLFF	TGTGCCATCAGTGAACAGGGTACTAATGAAAAACTGTTTTTT
TRBV6-5	few	NA	TRBJ1-1	CASRVGRIMNTEAFF	TGTGCCAGCAGGGTAGGGAGGATCATGAACACTGAAGCTTTCTTT
TRBV5-1	NA	TRBD2	TRBJ2-5	CASSLGLLAIKETQYF	TGCGCCAGCAGCTTGGGCCTACTAGCGATAAAAGAGACCCAGTACTTC
TRBV7-9	NA	TRBD2	TRBJ2-1	CASSSRLAEIQGNEQFF	TGTGCCAGCAGCTCTCGACTAGCGGAAATCCAAGGGAATGAGCAGTTCTTC
TRBV28	once	TRBD2	TRBJ2-1	CASRTTRLAGVNEQFF	TGTGCCAGCAGGACGACCAGACTAGCGGGAGTCAATGAGCAGTTCTTC
TRBV14	few	NA	TRBJ1-5	CASSLTGRNQPQHF	TGTGCCAGCAGCCTTACAGGGAGAAATCAGCCCCAGCATTTT
TRBV18	NA	NA	TRBJ1-2	CASSRVGAKGDYGYTF	TGTGCCAGCTCAAGAGTAGGCGCAAAAGGGGACTATGGCTACACCTTC
TRBV19	few	TRBD1	TRBJ2-1	CASSEDRALYNEQFF	TGTGCCAGTAGTGAGGACAGGGCCCTTTACAATGAGCAGTTCTTC
TRBV27	NA	TRBD2	TRBJ2-5	CASRYRTSGGKETQYF	TGTGCCAGCAGATACAGAACTAGCGGGGGGAAAGAGACCCAGTACTTC
TRBV9	NA	NA	TRBJ1-5	CASSVGTNSNQPQHF	TGTGCCAGCAGCGTCGGGACAAATAGCAATCAGCCCCAGCATTTT
TRBV6-5	NA	NA	TRBJ2-2	CASSYTSSQYTGELFF	TGTGCCAGCAGTTACACCTCTAGCCAATACACCGGGGAGCTGTTTTTT
TRBV5-1	NA	NA	TRBJ2-7	CASSPRTEIYEQYF	TGCGCCAGCAGCCCCCGGACAGAGATCTACGAGCAGTACTTC
TRBV6-1	NA	NA	TRBJ1-2	CASSASTGTKSPNYGYTF	TGTGCCAGCAGTGCCTCGACAGGAACCAAGTCACCTAACTATGGCTACACCTTC
TRBV24-1	NA	TRBD1	TRBJ1-5	CATSDTGTGHQPQHF	TGTGCCACCAGTGACACCGGGACAGGGCATCAGCCCCAGCATTTT
TRBV11-2	few	NA	TRBJ2-7	CASSPHLRGEQYF	TGTGCCAGCAGCCCCCACCTTAGGGGCGAGCAGTACTTC
TRBV30	NA	TRBD1	TRBJ1-3	CAWSVRGTGSSGNTIYF	TGTGCCTGGAGTGTACGAGGGACAGGCTCCTCTGGAAACACCATATATTTT
TRBV25-1	NA	TRBD1	TRBJ2-1	CASSGPGTGVYNEQFF	TGTGCCAGCAGTGGACCCGGGACAGGAGTTTACAATGAGCAGTTCTTC
TRBV4-1	NA	NA	TRBJ1-4	CASSRRPGGGANEKLFF	TGCGCCAGCAGCCGGCGGCCGGGCGGGGGCGCTAATGAAAAACTGTTTTTT
TRBV6-1	NA	TRBD1	TRBJ2-5	CASSEARDRAGTQYF	TGTGCCAGCAGTGAAGCGCGGGACAGGGCCGGGACCCAGTACTTC
TRBV28	NA	NA	TRBJ1-2	CASSLQGIDYGYTF	TGTGCCAGCAGTTTGCAGGGGATCGACTATGGCTACACCTTC
TRBV19	NA	NA	TRBJ1-1	CASQAGTGKPNTEAFF	TGTGCCAGTCAAGCCGGGACTGGGAAACCGAACACTGAAGCTTTCTTT
TRBV5-1	NA	TRBD1	TRBJ2-7	CASSLLPTGTGRYEQYF	TGCGCCAGCAGCTTGCTTCCAACCGGGACAGGGAGGTACGAGCAGTACTTC
TRBV6-6	NA	NA	TRBJ1-4	CASSYSGGTNEKLFF	TGTGCCAGCAGTTACTCAGGGGGTACTAATGAAAAACTGTTTTTT
TRBV4-2	NA	NA	TRBJ2-6	CASSQEGRSGANVLTF	TGTGCCAGCAGCCAAGAGGGGCGCTCTGGGGCCAACGTCCTGACTTTC
TRBV28	NA	NA	TRBJ2-7	CASSSGNSYEQYF	TGTGCCAGCAGTTCAGGGAACTCCTACGAGCAGTACTTC
TRBV29-1	NA	NA	TRBJ2-7	CSVEGGRGASYEQYF	TGCAGCGTTGAAGGTGGTCGGGGGGCTTCCTACGAGCAGTACTTC
TRBV28	NA	NA	TRBJ1-6	CASMQRNSPLHF	TGTGCCAGCATGCAGAGGAATTCACCCCTCCACTTT
TRBV6-5	NA	NA	TRBJ2-2	CASTRQESTGELFF	TGTGCCAGCACTCGGCAGGAAAGCACCGGGGAGCTGTTTTTT
TRBV19	NA	TRBD1	TRBJ1-1	CASSIKSRGSNTEAFF	TGTGCCAGTAGTATAAAATCCAGGGGGTCAAACACTGAAGCTTTCTTT
TRBV15	NA	TRBD2	TRBJ2-7	CATSRSTGTSGSRANEQYF	TGTGCCACCAGCAGGTCTACAGGGACTAGCGGGAGTAGGGCAAACGAGCAGTACTTC
TRBV7-9	NA	NA	TRBJ1-2	CASSSDRYGYTF	TGTGCCAGCAGCTCCGACAGATATGGCTACACCTTC
TRBV6-5	NA	NA	TRBJ2-5	CASKNTNQETQYF	TGTGCCAGCAAGAATACTAATCAAGAGACCCAGTACTTC
TRBV28	NA	NA	TRBJ1-1	CASSYLPLRDQRKNTEAFF	TGTGCCAGCAGTTACCTCCCTTTGCGGGACCAAAGAAAGAACACTGAAGCTTTCTTT
TRBV10-2	NA	TRBD1	TRBJ1-5	CASSPGTGGKGQPQHF	TGCGCCAGCAGTCCTGGGACAGGGGGCAAGGGTCAGCCCCAGCATTTT
TRBV28	NA	TRBD1	TRBJ1-2	CASSHYTGVNGYTF	TGTGCCAGCAGCCATTACACAGGGGTTAATGGCTACACCTTC
TRBV7-2	NA	NA	TRBJ2-7	CASSVDRFYEQYF	TGTGCCAGCAGCGTGGACAGATTTTACGAGCAGTACTTC
TRBV2	NA	NA	TRBJ1-5	CASGSGRSNQPQHF	TGTGCCAGCGGGAGTGGAAGAAGCAATCAGCCCCAGCATTTT
TRBV7-9	NA	NA	TRBJ1-1	CASSFRLDTEAFF	TGTGCCAGCAGCTTTCGGTTGGACACTGAAGCTTTCTTT
TRBV3-1/TRBV3-2	NA	TRBD2	TRBJ2-1	CASSQESGLAGGPGNEQFF	TGTGCCAGCAGCCAAGAATCGGGACTAGCGGGAGGGCCGGGCAATGAGCAGTTCTTC
TRBV6-2/TRBV6-3	NA	TRBD1	TRBJ2-1	CASSRDRGEQFF	TGTGCCAGCAGTCGCGACAGGGGTGAGCAGTTCTTC
TRBV15	NA	NA	TRBJ2-3	CATSLAARAGDTQYF	TGTGCCACCAGCCTAGCCGCAAGGGCCGGAGATACGCAGTATTTT
TRBV29-1	NA	NA	TRBJ1-4	CSVVSLGEGEKLFF	TGCAGCGTTGTAAGCCTTGGGGAGGGAGAAAAACTGTTTTTT
TRBV28	NA	TRBD2	TRBJ2-7	CASSPAGGKAYEQYF	TGTGCCAGCAGTCCTGCGGGAGGGAAAGCCTACGAGCAGTACTTC
TRBV28	many	NA	TRBJ2-2	CASSLNIGELFF	TGTGCCAGCAGCCTAAATATCGGGGAGCTGTTTTTT
TRBV19	few	TRBD1	TRBJ1-5	CASRGGQAVLQPQHF	TGTGCCAGTAGGGGCGGACAGGCCGTTCTCCAGCCCCAGCATTTT
TRBV9	NA	NA	TRBJ1-4	CASSVQVQANEKLFF	TGTGCCAGCAGCGTCCAGGTCCAGGCTAATGAAAAACTGTTTTTT
TRBV5-4	NA	TRBD1	TRBJ1-1	CASSSGQGYTEAFF	TGTGCCAGCAGCTCGGGACAGGGGTACACTGAAGCTTTCTTT
TRBV6-6	NA	TRBD1	TRBJ1-5	CASREPGQRNQPQHF	TGTGCCAGCAGGGAGCCGGGACAGCGCAATCAGCCCCAGCATTTT
TRBV2	NA	NA	TRBJ2-7	CASSDVRDYEQYF	TGTGCCAGCAGTGACGTCAGGGACTACGAGCAGTACTTC
TRBV30	NA	NA	TRBJ1-4	CAWSVRGEKLFF	TGTGCCTGGAGTGTAAGGGGGGAAAAACTGTTTTTT
TRBV18	NA	NA	TRBJ1-1	CASSRDNTEAFF	TGTGCCAGCTCCCGGGATAACACTGAAGCTTTCTTT
TRBV12-5	NA	TRBD1	TRBJ2-1	CASVAPGQGYNEQFF	TGTGCTAGTGTCGCTCCGGGACAGGGATACAATGAGCAGTTCTTC
TRBV2	NA	NA	TRBJ1-3	CASRAGTPGNTIYF	TGTGCCAGCAGGGCGGGTACACCTGGAAACACCATATATTTT
TRBV27	NA	TRBD1	TRBJ1-2	CASSSQGAGGYTF	TGTGCCAGCAGCTCACAGGGGGCTGGTGGCTACACCTTC
TRBV4-1	once	NA	TRBJ1-2	CASSQSTTAFYGYTF	TGCGCCAGCAGCCAATCGACGACTGCATTTTATGGCTACACCTTC
TRBV6-1	few	TRBD2	TRBJ2-1	CASSDLAGGGMYNEQFF	TGTGCCAGCAGTGACCTAGCGGGAGGGGGAATGTACAATGAGCAGTTCTTC
TRBV28	NA	TRBD1	TRBJ1-5	CASSLGGTGGSYSNQPQHF	TGTGCCAGCAGTTTAGGGGGGACAGGGGGCAGTTATAGCAATCAGCCCCAGCATTTT
TRBV5-5	NA	TRBD2	TRBJ2-2	CASSLAGLNTGELFF	TGTGCCAGCAGCTTGGCGGGACTAAACACCGGGGAGCTGTTTTTT